This passage covers 19 T cell receptor beta chains from one sample sequenced in a study of blood T cell repertoires in COVID-19. Assay: immunoSEQ multiplex PCR; the TCRdb copy retains only in-frame clones and omits some. This sample has some 260,000 clones, with roughly 90% found just once. The material sequenced was PBMCs or T cells enriched from blood (not recorded which). The source of these receptors is a man in his forties who had recovered from COVID-19.

The CDR3 sequence: CASSPTGEGSPLHF. The CDR3 DNA is TGTGCCAGCTCACCGACAGGGGAAGGATCACCCCTCCACTTT. V and J are TRBV18 and TRBJ1-6; 8 nucleotides align to TRBD1. With 3 bases clipped from V and 10 bases from J, the junction kept 5 bases outside the gene matches. The CDR3 length is 14 residues. Germline-derived CDR1 and CDR2 are KGHSH and LQKENI.

The chain joins TRBV11-2 to TRBJ1-3, with a weak D call TRBD1 (5 bases). V was trimmed by 7 bases and J by 0 bases, leaving 10 bases between them. The germline CDR1 and CDR2 sequences are SGHAT and FQNNGV. There are 14 residues in the CDR3. The CDR3 bases are TGTGCCAGCAACGGCGGGGGCTCTGGAAACACCATATATTTT. Protein: CASNGGGSGNTIYF.

This clone showed up just a few times. The genes are TRBV29-1 and TRBJ2-3, with 9 bases lining up with TRBD1. Germline-derived CDR1 and CDR2 are SQVTM and ANQGSEA. V lost 8 bases, J lost 1 base, and 4 bases stayed unmatched. The CDR3 extends over 13 amino acids. CDR3 residues: CSSGTGRTDTQYF. The CDR3 DNA follows: TGCAGCTCCGGGACAGGGCGCACAGATACGCAGTATTTT.

This chain connects TRBV14 to TRBJ2-7; TRBD1 matches 7 bases. V lost 2 bases and J lost 2; bases outside the gene matches: 6. Germline CDR1 SGHDN, CDR2 FVKESK. This CDR3 comprises 15 residues. The CDR3 sequence: CASSQFTGQPYEQYF. The CDR3 DNA is TGTGCCAGCAGCCAATTTACGGGACAGCCCTACGAGCAGTACTTC.

This chain joins TRBV18 and TRBJ1-2; D remains ambiguous. The CDR3 contains 15 residues. Trimming stripped 1 base from V and 7 bases from J, with 16 bases between. CDR1 is KGHSH and CDR2 is LQKENI in the germline V gene. DNA for the CDR3: TGTGCCAGCTCACCACTAGAGGGTTCGTTCGCTGGCTACACCTTC. As protein: CASSPLEGSFAGYTF.

The CDR3 reads CASSHSGNNSPLHF. CDR3 coding DNA: TGTGCCAGCAGCCACAGCGGAAATAATTCACCCCTCCACTTT. The chain has TRBV3-1 (or the pseudogene TRBV3-2) and TRBJ1-6; D ambiguous. This CDR3 comprises 14 residues. Germline V gene lookup returns CDR1 LGHDT and CDR2 YNNKEL (reference sequence). V was pared by 3 bases and J by 5 bases, with 8 bases between.

The chain links TRBV5-4 to TRBJ1-2, with D possibly being TRBD1 (5 bases). Per the germline V gene, CDR1 is SGHNT and CDR2 is YYREEE (reference sequence). V gave up 0 bases and J gave up 2 bases, with 14 bases separating them. CDR3 length: 16 residues. This chain's CDR3 is CASSLVTTATNYGYTF. The CDR3 nucleotides are TGTGCCAGCAGCTTGGTAACGACAGCGACCAACTATGGCTACACCTTC.

This sequence joins TRBV6-2 or TRBV6-3 and TRBJ1-2; TRBD1 is a possible D gene (6 bases). CDR1 MNHEY and CDR2 SVGEGT come from the germline V gene. The CDR3 runs 12 residues. The V end was cut by 5 bases, the J end by 9 bases, with 13 bases between. CDR3 nucleotide sequence: TGTGCCAGCAGTCACGCCGACAGGCGCTACACCTTC. It translates to CASSHADRRYTF.

The V and J genes are TRBV30 and TRBJ1-3; D ambiguous. The CDR3 loop spans 11 amino acids. V dropped 1 base and J dropped 7 bases, with 5 bases sitting between them. The V gene's germline CDR1 is GTSNPN and CDR2 SVGIG (reference sequence). CDR3 amino acids: CAWSGRNTIYF. The CDR3 region has the DNA TGTGCCTGGAGTGGTCGGAACACCATATATTTT.

V and J are TRBV6-5 and TRBJ2-5, with D unresolved. Germline CDR1 and CDR2: MNHEY and SVGAGI. CDR3 length: 16 residues. V shed 2 bases and J shed 1 base, with 14 bases lying between them. CDR3 protein: CASSYDTLPTQETQYF. The CDR3 coding sequence is TGTGCCAGCAGTTACGACACCCTTCCCACCCAAGAGACCCAGTACTTC.

The CDR3 protein is CASSLEQTDTQYF. DNA for the CDR3: TGTGCCAGCAGCTTAGAGCAGACAGATACGCAGTATTTT. The rearrangement joins TRBV11-3 to TRBJ2-3; D remains ambiguous. The CDR3 contains 13 residues. Germline assignment: CDR1 SGHNT and CDR2 YENEEA. The V and J ends lost 0 bases and 3 bases respectively, with 4 bases between them.

The chain recombines TRBV24-1 with TRBJ1-5; the D is unclear. From germline, CDR1 is KGHDR and CDR2 SFDVKD. V dropped 1 base and J dropped 4 bases, with 7 bases sitting between them. The CDR3 consists of 14 residues. The CDR3, as DNA: TGTGCCACCAGTGATTTATGGGCAAATCAGCCCCAGCATTTT. Encoded protein: CATSDLWANQPQHF.

The chain has TRBV9 and TRBJ2-1, with TRBD2 as a possible D gene (6 bases). Trimming removed 3 bases from V and 8 bases from J, with 9 bases in between. The length of the CDR3 is 12 residues. Germline V CDR1 and CDR2: SGDLS, YYNGEE. The CDR3 loop is CASSGRGDEQFF. The CDR3 DNA reads TGTGCCAGCAGCGGGCGGGGCGATGAGCAGTTCTTC.

The rearrangement links TRBV4-3 to TRBJ2-2, with TRBD2 matching over 10 bases. Germline assignment: CDR1 LGHNA and CDR2 YSLEER. V shed 3 bases, J shed 5 bases, and the junction held 9 bases outside the gene matches. This CDR3 region has 17 residues. The DNA of the CDR3 is TGCGCCAGCAGCCAGGCGGCGGTAGCGGGAGGAACCGGGGAGCTGTTTTTT. Translating gives CASSQAAVAGGTGELFF.

The genes are TRBV14 and TRBJ1-4; the D is unclear. This CDR3 has 18 residues. From germline, CDR1 is SGHDN and CDR2 FVKESK. Trimming stripped 0 bases from V and 1 base from J, with 15 bases between. CDR3 in amino acids: CASSQDPVPPVTNEKLFF. The CDR3 DNA reads as TGTGCCAGCAGCCAAGATCCTGTCCCCCCAGTAACTAATGAAAAACTGTTTTTT.

The chain is built from TRBV12-3 or TRBV12-4 and TRBJ1-4; D may be TRBD1 (5 bases). The ends were cut back, 6 bases at V and 4 bases at J, with 9 bases in the middle. This CDR3 spans 13 amino acids. As DNA, the CDR3 is TGTGCCAGCAGGGACATTCTTAATGAAAAACTGTTTTTT. It encodes CASRDILNEKLFF.

The J gene is TRBJ1-2, the V gene TRBV10-2; 8 bases fit TRBD1. CDR1 and CDR2 from the germline V gene are WSHSY and SAAADI. CDR3 length: 15 amino acids. J gave up 8 bases and V 0 bases, and 8 bases lay outside the gene matches. The CDR3 sequence: CASSESTGVLSGYTF. The CDR3 DNA reads TGCGCCAGCAGTGAGTCGACAGGGGTCCTTTCCGGCTACACCTTC.

This clone was observed a few times. This sequence joins TRBV19 and TRBJ1-4; TRBD1 is a possible D gene (6 bases). Per the germline V gene, CDR1 is LNHDA and CDR2 is SQIVND (reference sequence). CDR3 length: 15 residues. V lost 5 bases and J 8 bases, leaving 18 bases between the germline ends. CDR3 nucleotide sequence: TGTGCCAGTAGTGACGGACAGCCCAGAGACGAAAAACTGTTTTTT. Translated, it gives CASSDGQPRDEKLFF.

The rearrangement links TRBV5-1 to TRBJ2-1; 9 nucleotides align to TRBD2. Trimming removed 8 bases from V and 1 base from J; junction bases left unmatched: 13. Germline CDR1 reads SGHRS; CDR2 reads YFSETQ. CDR3 length equals 17 residues. Here the CDR3 reads CASTLGPSGRSYNEQFF. Written as DNA, the CDR3 is TGCGCCAGTACTCTGGGCCCCAGCGGGAGGTCCTACAATGAGCAGTTCTTC.